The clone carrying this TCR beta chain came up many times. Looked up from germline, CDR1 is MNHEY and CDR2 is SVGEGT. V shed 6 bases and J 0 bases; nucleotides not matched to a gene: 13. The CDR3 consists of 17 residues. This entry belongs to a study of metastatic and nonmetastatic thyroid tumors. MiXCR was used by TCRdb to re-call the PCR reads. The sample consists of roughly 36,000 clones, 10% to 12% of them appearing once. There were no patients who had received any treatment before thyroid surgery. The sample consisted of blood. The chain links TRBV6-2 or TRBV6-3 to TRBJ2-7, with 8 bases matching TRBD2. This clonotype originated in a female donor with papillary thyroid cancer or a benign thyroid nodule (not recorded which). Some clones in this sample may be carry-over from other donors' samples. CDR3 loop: CASRGLLDGRGSYEQYF. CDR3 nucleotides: TGTGCCAGCAGAGGGCTTCTAGACGGGAGGGGCTCCTACGAGCAGTACTTC.